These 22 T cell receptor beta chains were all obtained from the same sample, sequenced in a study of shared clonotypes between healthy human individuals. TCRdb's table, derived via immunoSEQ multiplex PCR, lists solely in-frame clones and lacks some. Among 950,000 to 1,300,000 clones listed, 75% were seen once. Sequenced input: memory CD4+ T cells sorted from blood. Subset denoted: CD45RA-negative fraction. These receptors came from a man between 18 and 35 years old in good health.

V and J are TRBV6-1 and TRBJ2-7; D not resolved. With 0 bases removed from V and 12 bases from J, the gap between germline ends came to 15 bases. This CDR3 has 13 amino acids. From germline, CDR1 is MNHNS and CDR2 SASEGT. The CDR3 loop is CASSEALPLPAYF. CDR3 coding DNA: TGTGCCAGCAGTGAAGCCCTCCCCCTACCTGCGTACTTC.

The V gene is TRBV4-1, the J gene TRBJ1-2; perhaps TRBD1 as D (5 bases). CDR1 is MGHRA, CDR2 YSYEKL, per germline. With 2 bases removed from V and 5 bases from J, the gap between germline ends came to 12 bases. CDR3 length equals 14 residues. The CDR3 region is CASSQLTVRYGYTF. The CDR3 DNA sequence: TGCGCCAGCAGCCAATTGACAGTACGATATGGCTACACCTTC.

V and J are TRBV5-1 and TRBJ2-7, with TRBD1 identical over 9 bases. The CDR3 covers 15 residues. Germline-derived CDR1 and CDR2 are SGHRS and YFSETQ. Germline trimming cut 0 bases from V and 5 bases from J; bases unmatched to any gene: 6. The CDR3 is CASSLGGQGAHEQYF. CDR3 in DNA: TGCGCCAGCAGCTTGGGGGGACAGGGAGCCCACGAGCAGTACTTC. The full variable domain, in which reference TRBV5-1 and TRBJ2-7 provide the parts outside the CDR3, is KAGVTQTPRYLIKTRGQQVTLSCSPISGHRSVSWYQQTPGQGLQFLFEYFSETQRNKGNFPGRFSGRQFSNSRSEMNVSTLELGDSALYLCASSLGGQGAHEQYFGPGTRLTVT.

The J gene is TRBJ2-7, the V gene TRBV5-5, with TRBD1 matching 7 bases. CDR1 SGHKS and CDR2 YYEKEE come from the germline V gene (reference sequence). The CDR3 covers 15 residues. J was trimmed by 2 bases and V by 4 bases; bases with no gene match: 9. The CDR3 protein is CASSSRSGQTYEQYF. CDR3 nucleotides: TGTGCCAGCAGCAGCCGGTCGGGACAGACCTACGAGCAGTACTTC.

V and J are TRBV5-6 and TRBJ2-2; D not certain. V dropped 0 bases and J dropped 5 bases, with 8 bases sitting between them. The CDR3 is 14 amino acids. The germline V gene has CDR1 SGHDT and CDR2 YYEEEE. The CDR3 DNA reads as TGTGCCAGCAGCTTGGCTTGGGCAACCGGGGAGCTGTTTTTT. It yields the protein CASSLAWATGELFF.

CDR3 sequence (DNA): TGTGCCAGCAGTGAAAGGGACAGGGGGCGGGAAAAACTGTTTTTT. Residues: CASSERDRGREKLFF. V is TRBV2 and J is TRBJ1-4; 12 positions agree with TRBD1. Germline CDR1 reads SNHLY; CDR2 reads FYNNEI. V lost 2 bases to trimming and J lost 8 bases; unmatched junction nucleotides: 3. The CDR3 has 15 amino acids.

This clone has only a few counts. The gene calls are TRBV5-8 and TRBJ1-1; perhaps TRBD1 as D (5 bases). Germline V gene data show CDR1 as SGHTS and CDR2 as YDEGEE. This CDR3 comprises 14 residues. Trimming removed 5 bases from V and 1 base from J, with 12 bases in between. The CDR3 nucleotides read TGTGCCAGCAGAGAGGGGATTAAGAACACTGAAGCTTTCTTT. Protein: CASREGIKNTEAFF.

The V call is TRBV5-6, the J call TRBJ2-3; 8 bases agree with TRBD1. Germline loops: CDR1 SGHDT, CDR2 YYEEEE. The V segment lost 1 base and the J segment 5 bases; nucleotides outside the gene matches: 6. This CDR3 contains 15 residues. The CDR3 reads CASSLTQGARDTQYF. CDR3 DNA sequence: TGTGCCAGCAGCTTGACCCAGGGGGCGAGAGATACGCAGTATTTT.

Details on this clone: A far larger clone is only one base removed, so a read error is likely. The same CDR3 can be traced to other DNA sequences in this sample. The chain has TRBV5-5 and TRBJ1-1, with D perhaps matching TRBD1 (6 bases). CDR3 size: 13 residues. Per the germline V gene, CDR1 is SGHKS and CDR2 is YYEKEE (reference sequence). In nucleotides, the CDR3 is TGTGCCAGCAGCTTCACAGGGCAGACTGAAGCTTTTTTT. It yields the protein CASSFTGQTEAFF.

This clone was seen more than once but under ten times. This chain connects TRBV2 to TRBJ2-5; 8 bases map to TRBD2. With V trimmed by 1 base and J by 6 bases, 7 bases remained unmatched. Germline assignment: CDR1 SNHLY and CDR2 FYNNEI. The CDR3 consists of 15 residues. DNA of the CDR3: TGTGCCAGCAGTGAAGTGCGGGGGGCCGGAAAGACCCAGTACTTC. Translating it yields CASSEVRGAGKTQYF.

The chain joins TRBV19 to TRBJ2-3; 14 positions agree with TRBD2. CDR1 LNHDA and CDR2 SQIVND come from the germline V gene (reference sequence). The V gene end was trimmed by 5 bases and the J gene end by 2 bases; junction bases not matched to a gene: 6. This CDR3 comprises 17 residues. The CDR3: CASSGGLAGDPTDTQYF. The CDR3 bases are TGTGCCAGTAGTGGGGGACTAGCGGGAGACCCCACAGATACGCAGTATTTT.

The CDR3 protein is CASRGDTWDRTSYEQYF. CDR3 nucleotide sequence: TGTGCCAGCAGAGGCGACACTTGGGACAGAACCTCCTACGAGCAGTACTTC. The V call is TRBV2, the J call TRBJ2-7; TRBD1 matches 7 bases. CDR1 and CDR2 (germline): SNHLY, FYNNEI. The CDR3 is 17 amino acids. Losses at the gene ends were 6 bases for V and 0 bases for J; bases not matched to a gene: 14.

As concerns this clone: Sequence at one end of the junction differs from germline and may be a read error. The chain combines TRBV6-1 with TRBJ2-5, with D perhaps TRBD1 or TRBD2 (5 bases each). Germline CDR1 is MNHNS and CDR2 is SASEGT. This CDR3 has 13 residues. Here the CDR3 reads CASSGDLQGTQYF. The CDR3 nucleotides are TGTGCCAGCAGTGGGGACCTTCAAGGGACCCAGTACTTC.

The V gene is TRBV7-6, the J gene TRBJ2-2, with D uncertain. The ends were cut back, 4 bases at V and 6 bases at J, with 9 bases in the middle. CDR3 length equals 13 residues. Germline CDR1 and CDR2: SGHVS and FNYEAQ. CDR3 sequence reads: CASSSDGPGELFF. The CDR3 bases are TGTGCCAGCAGCTCAGACGGGCCCGGGGAGCTGTTTTTT.

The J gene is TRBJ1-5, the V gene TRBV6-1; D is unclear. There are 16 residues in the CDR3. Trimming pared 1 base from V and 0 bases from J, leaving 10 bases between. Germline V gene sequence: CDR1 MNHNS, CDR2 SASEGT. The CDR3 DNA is TGTGCCAGCAGTGAAGGGAGTGGAGTTAGCAATCAGCCCCAGCATTTT. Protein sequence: CASSEGSGVSNQPQHF.

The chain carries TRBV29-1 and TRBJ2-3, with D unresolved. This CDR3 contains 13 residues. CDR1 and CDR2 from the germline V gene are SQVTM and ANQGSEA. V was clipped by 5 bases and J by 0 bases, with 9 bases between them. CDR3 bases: TGCAGCGTTACCCAGAGAAGCACAGATACGCAGTATTTT. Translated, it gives CSVTQRSTDTQYF.

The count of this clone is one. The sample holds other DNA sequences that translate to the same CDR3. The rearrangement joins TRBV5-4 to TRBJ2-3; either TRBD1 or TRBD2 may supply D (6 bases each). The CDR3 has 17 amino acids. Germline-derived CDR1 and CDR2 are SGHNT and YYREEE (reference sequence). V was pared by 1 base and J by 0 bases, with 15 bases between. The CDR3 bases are TGTGCCAGCAGCTTGTTGTCCGGGGGCTTCAGCACAGATACGCAGTATTTT. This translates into CASSLLSGGFSTDTQYF.

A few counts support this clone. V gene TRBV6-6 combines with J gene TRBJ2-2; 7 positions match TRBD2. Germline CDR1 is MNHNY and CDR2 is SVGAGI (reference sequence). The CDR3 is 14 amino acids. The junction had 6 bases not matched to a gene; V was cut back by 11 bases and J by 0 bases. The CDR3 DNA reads TGTGCCTCCCACCGGGGGGCGAACACCGGGGAGCTGTTTTTT. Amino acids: CASHRGANTGELFF.

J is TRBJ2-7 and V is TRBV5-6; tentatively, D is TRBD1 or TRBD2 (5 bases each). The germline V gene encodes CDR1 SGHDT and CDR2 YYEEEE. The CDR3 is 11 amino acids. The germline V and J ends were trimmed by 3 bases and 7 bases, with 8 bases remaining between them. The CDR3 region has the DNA TGTGCCAGCAGCTACGGGACGGAGCAGTACTTC. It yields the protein CASSYGTEQYF.

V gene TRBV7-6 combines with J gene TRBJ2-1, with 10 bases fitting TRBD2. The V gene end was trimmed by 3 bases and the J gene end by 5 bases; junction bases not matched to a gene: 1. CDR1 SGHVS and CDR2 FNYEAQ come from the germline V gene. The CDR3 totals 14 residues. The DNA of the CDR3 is TGTGCCAGCAGCTTTACTAGCGGGAACAATGAGCAGTTCTTC. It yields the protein CASSFTSGNNEQFF.

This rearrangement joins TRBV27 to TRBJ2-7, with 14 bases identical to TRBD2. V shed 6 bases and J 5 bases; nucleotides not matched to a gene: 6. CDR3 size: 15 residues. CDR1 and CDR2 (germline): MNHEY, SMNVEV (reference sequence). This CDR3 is CASRGLAGVGNEQYF. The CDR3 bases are TGTGCCAGCAGGGGACTAGCGGGGGTCGGGAACGAGCAGTACTTC.

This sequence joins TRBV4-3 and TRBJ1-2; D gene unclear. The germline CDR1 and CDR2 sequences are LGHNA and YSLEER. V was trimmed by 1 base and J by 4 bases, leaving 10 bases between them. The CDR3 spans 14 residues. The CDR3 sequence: CASSQGSIPYGYTF. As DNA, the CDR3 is TGCGCCAGCAGCCAAGGGTCGATACCCTATGGCTACACCTTC.